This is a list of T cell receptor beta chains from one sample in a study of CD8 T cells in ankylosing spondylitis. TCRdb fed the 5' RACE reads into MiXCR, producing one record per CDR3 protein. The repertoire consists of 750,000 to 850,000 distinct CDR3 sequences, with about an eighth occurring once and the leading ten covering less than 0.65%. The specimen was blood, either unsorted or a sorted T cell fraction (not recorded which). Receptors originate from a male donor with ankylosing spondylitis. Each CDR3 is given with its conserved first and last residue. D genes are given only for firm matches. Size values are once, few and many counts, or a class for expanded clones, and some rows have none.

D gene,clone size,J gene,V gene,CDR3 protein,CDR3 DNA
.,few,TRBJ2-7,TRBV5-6,CASSLRAPYEQYF,TGTGCCAGCAGCTTGCGAGCCCCCTACGAGCAGTACTTC
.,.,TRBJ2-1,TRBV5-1,CASSLQDGDNEQFF,TGCGCCAGCAGCTTACAGGACGGCGACAATGAGCAGTTCTTC
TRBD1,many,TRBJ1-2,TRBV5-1,CASSGWTGDKDYTF,TGCGCCAGCAGCGGATGGACAGGGGATAAGGACTACACCTTC
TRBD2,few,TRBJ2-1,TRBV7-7,CASSLGTSGTDNEQFF,TGTGCTAGCAGCTTAGGCACTAGCGGGACAGACAATGAGCAGTTCTTC
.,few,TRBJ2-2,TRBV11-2,CASSLATGMNTGELFF,TGTGCCAGCAGCTTAGCTACAGGGATGAACACCGGGGAGCTGTTTTTT
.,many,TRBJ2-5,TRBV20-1,CSASGGDQETQYF,TGCAGTGCTAGCGGGGGAGATCAAGAGACCCAGTACTTC
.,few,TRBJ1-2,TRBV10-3,CAIRPGNYGYTF,TGTGCCATCCGCCCCGGGAACTATGGCTACACCTTC
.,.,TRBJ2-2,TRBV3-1,CASSLTTEVELFF,TGTGCCAGCAGCCTTACTACCGAGGTGGAGCTGTTTTTT
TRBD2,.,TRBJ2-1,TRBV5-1,CASSLVGGGPWNEQFF,TGCGCCAGCAGCTTGGTGGGGGGAGGGCCTTGGAATGAGCAGTTCTTC
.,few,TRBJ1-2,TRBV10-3,CAITSESDDGYTF,TGTGCCATCACCTCGGAGTCGGACGATGGCTACACCTTC
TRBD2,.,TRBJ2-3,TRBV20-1,CSARRGYTDTQYF,TGCAGTGCTCGGCGGGGGTACACAGATACGCAGTATTTT
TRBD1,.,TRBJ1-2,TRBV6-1,CASREDRENYGYTF,TGTGCCAGCAGGGAAGACAGGGAGAACTATGGCTACACCTTC
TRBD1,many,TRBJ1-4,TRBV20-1,CSAGQGTNEKLFF,TGCAGTGCCGGACAGGGAACTAATGAAAAACTGTTTTTT
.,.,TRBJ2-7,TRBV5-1,CASSNTGSYEQYF,TGCGCCAGCAGCAACACAGGTTCCTACGAGCAGTACTTC
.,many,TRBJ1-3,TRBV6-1,CASRQISGNTIYF,TGTGCCAGCAGACAGATCTCTGGAAACACCATATATTTT
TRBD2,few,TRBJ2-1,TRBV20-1,CSASPLAGGQEQFF,TGCAGTGCTAGCCCTCTAGCGGGAGGGCAGGAGCAGTTCTTC
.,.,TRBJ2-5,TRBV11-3,CASSLAPHETQYF,TGTGCCAGCAGCTTAGCCCCACATGAGACCCAGTACTTC
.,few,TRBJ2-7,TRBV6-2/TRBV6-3,CASSQLITATYEQYF,TGTGCCAGCAGTCAACTGATCACAGCCACCTACGAGCAGTACTTC
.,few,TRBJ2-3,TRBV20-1,CSARDPAQTDTQYF,TGCAGTGCTAGAGACCCAGCGCAGACAGATACGCAGTATTTT
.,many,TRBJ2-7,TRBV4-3,CASSQGPARDQYF,TGCGCCAGCAGCCAGGGGCCAGCTCGTGATCAGTACTTC